One T cell receptor (beta chain) is described in this entry. Its antigen is undetermined. The data originate from a study of T cell clonotyping in hematopoietic cell transplantation. Study-wide results and caveats: Broader posttransplant TCR repertoire diversity was predicted by graft donor and pretransplant recipient Inverse Simpson Index values. At the given depth, recipient repertoires were over 95% de novo clonotypes.

The germline gives CDR1 SGHVS, CDR2 FNYEAQ. V was shortened by 8 bases and J by 4 bases, with 20 bases between the two germline ends. The CDR3 contains 16 residues. Sequencing was performed with immunoSEQ multiplex PCR; in TCRdb, only in-frame clones are kept and a portion is missing. The sample consists of about 7,500 clones, 85% to 95% of them appearing once. Sequenced here: PBMCs, sampled 180 days after allogeneic stem cell transplant. The TCR sequence derives from a female patient aged 45 to 65 who had an allogeneic stem cell transplant from an unrelated donor, so the T cells may come from the graft donor. Some clones in this sample may be carry-over from other donors' samples. The chain joins TRBV7-6 to TRBJ2-2, with D possibly being TRBD1 (5 bases). CDR3 coding DNA: TGTGCCAGCCAGCGCGACAGTCCGTCCGTCACCGGGGAGCTGTTTTTT. It is translated as CASQRDSPSVTGELFF. The full variable domain, completed using reference TRBV7-6 and TRBJ2-2, is GAGVSQSPRYKVTKRGQDVALRCDPISGHVSLYWYRQALGQGPEFLTYFNYEAQQDKSGLPNDRFSAERPEGSISTLTIQRTEQRDSAMYRCASQRDSPSVTGELFFGEGSRLTVL.